Listed here is a single TCR beta chain. Its antigen is not identified. This sample is drawn from a study of post-analysis software for immune sequencing data. Study-level findings and limits: Relative to controls, patients had a handful of TRBV segments at higher frequency, with TRBV5-6, TRBV5-1 and TRBV20-1 among these. Strong co-clustering by F measure was seen for same-batch samples.

This CDR3 is built from 13 residues. Germline V gene sequence: CDR1 SGHTA, CDR2 FQGNSA. With 5 bases removed from V and 6 bases from J, the gap between germline ends came to 11 bases. Incorporated into the TCR beta cDNA libraries were unique molecular identifiers, which served to reduce PCR and sequencing biases. There were about 1 to 10 million T cells, and 450,000 to 550,000 cDNA molecules came from them. TCRdb analysed the PCR reads with MiXCR anew, one entry per CDR3 protein. This table has about 400,000 distinct CDR3 sequences, less than 40% appearing once. The sequencing input was blood. The chain carries TRBV7-2 and TRBJ1-5; D gene uncertain. The source is a girl aged 10 to 17 with multiple sclerosis. The CDR3 spells CASSLNAVQPQHF. The CDR3 nucleotides read TGTGCCAGCAGCCTAAACGCCGTTCAGCCCCAGCATTTT.